A selection of T cell receptor beta chains follows, all from one sample in a study of sequential checkpoint blockade in melanoma. Data came from immunoSEQ multiplex PCR; TCRdb stores just in-frame clones and leaves some out. The sample lists 12,000 or so clones, roughly 24% occurring once. The input for sequencing was tumor tissue (inferred from file names), taken from a patient given nivolumab and ipilimumab in sequence. The receptors were gathered from a human donor with melanoma. Both conserved end residues are part of each CDR3. Fields, in order: V gene, clone size, J gene, D gene, CDR3 protein, CDR3 DNA. The D gene is left open where the match is weak. Clone size is given for some rows only: seen once, a few or many times, or a class if the clone is expanded.

V: TRBV5-1; size: NA; J: TRBJ1-1; D: NA; CDR3: CASSLALAGGNTEAFF; DNA: TGCGCCAGCAGCTTGGCCCTGGCAGGAGGGAACACTGAAGCTTTCTTT
V: TRBV28; size: NA; J: TRBJ2-3; D: NA; CDR3: CASSFVAEATDTQYF; DNA: TGTGCCAGCAGTTTTGTGGCAGAAGCCACAGATACGCAGTATTTT
V: TRBV2; size: few; J: TRBJ1-3; D: NA; CDR3: CASSSGELDTIYF; DNA: TGTGCCAGCAGTTCAGGGGAACTTGACACCATATATTTT
V: TRBV19; size: NA; J: TRBJ1-5; D: NA; CDR3: CASKNGNSNQPQHF; DNA: TGTGCCAGTAAGAACGGAAATAGCAATCAGCCCCAGCATTTT
V: TRBV9; size: few; J: TRBJ2-5; D: TRBD1; CDR3: CASSRQTGGQETQYF; DNA: TGTGCCAGCAGTCGACAGACAGGGGGACAAGAGACCCAGTACTTC
V: TRBV12-5; size: NA; J: TRBJ2-1; D: NA; CDR3: CASGEDNEQFF; DNA: TGTGCCAGCGGTGAAGATAATGAGCAGTTCTTC
V: TRBV6-9; size: few; J: TRBJ2-3; D: TRBD2; CDR3: CASTSGAHPSTDTQYF; DNA: TGTGCCAGCACCAGCGGGGCCCACCCCAGCACAGATACGCAGTATTTT
V: TRBV4-1; size: NA; J: TRBJ1-2; D: NA; CDR3: CASSQDAETTRGYTF; DNA: TGCGCCAGCAGCCAAGATGCCGAGACAACTAGGGGCTACACCTTC
V: TRBV30; size: NA; J: TRBJ1-1; D: TRBD1; CDR3: CAWSTGDTEAFF; DNA: TGTGCCTGGTCGACAGGGGACACTGAAGCTTTCTTT
V: TRBV11-3; size: many; J: TRBJ2-1; D: TRBD1; CDR3: CASSDRGISYNEQFF; DNA: TGTGCCAGCAGCGACAGGGGTATCTCCTACAATGAGCAGTTCTTC
V: TRBV29-1; size: NA; J: TRBJ2-6; D: TRBD1; CDR3: CSVGTGHPSGANVLTF; DNA: TGCAGCGTCGGGACAGGGCACCCTTCTGGGGCCAACGTCCTGACTTTC
V: TRBV6-8; size: many; J: TRBJ1-2; D: NA; CDR3: CASSYEGLGIVDGYTF; DNA: TGTGCCAGCAGTTACGAGGGATTGGGTATAGTGGATGGCTACACCTTC
V: TRBV28; size: NA; J: TRBJ2-5; D: NA; CDR3: CASSLVGLEETQYF; DNA: TGTGCCAGCAGTTTGGTGGGACTCGAAGAGACCCAGTACTTC
V: TRBV11-1; size: NA; J: TRBJ2-7; D: NA; CDR3: CASSPDLGGNYEQYF; DNA: TGTGCCAGCAGCCCCGATCTCGGGGGAAACTACGAGCAGTACTTC
V: TRBV11-3; size: NA; J: TRBJ2-3; D: TRBD2; CDR3: CASRRRGATTDTQYF; DNA: TGTGCCAGCAGGAGGCGGGGGGCCACCACAGATACGCAGTATTTT
V: TRBV11-3; size: many; J: TRBJ2-5; D: NA; CDR3: CASFPGSGGRETQYF; DNA: TGTGCCAGCTTTCCCGGGTCCGGGGGCAGAGAGACCCAGTACTTC
V: TRBV6-8; size: NA; J: TRBJ2-2; D: NA; CDR3: CASKLGSAGELFF; DNA: TGTGCCAGCAAGCTGGGGTCCGCCGGGGAGCTGTTTTTT
V: TRBV9; size: many; J: TRBJ2-1; D: NA; CDR3: CASSETVSLGEQFF; DNA: TGTGCCAGCAGTGAAACCGTTTCCCTTGGGGAGCAGTTCTTC
V: TRBV10-2; size: few; J: TRBJ1-1; D: TRBD1; CDR3: CASSEFRGREAFF; DNA: TGCGCCAGCAGTGAGTTCAGGGGGCGCGAGGCTTTCTTT
V: TRBV18; size: NA; J: TRBJ2-3; D: NA; CDR3: CASPMAGANTDTQYF; DNA: TGTGCCAGCCCCATGGCGGGGGCGAACACAGATACGCAGTATTTT
V: TRBV15; size: NA; J: TRBJ1-2; D: NA; CDR3: CATSRETVYYYGYTF; DNA: TGTGCCACCAGCAGAGAAACAGTGTACTACTATGGCTACACCTTC
V: TRBV25-1; size: NA; J: TRBJ2-3; D: NA; CDR3: CASGPGTDTQYF; DNA: TGTGCCAGCGGACCAGGGACAGATACGCAGTATTTT
V: TRBV5-1; size: NA; J: TRBJ1-3; D: NA; CDR3: CASRAGTNGNTIYF; DNA: TGCGCCAGCAGAGCCGGGACAAATGGAAACACCATATATTTT
V: TRBV14; size: NA; J: TRBJ1-6; D: NA; CDR3: CASSQQGSYNSPLHF; DNA: TGTGCCAGCAGCCAACAGGGGTCCTATAATTCACCCCTCCACTTT
V: TRBV6-8; size: NA; J: TRBJ2-6; D: NA; CDR3: CASIERVLTPGANVLTF; DNA: TGTGCCAGCATCGAACGGGTCCTTACCCCAGGGGCCAACGTCCTGACTTTC
V: TRBV11-3; size: many; J: TRBJ2-6; D: TRBD1; CDR3: CASSPEGQGAGANVLTF; DNA: TGTGCCAGCAGCCCGGAGGGACAGGGAGCCGGGGCCAACGTCCTGACTTTC
V: TRBV12-5; size: NA; J: TRBJ2-3; D: NA; CDR3: CASTERDTQYF; DNA: TGTGCCAGCACCGAGAGAGATACGCAGTATTTT
V: TRBV11-3; size: many; J: TRBJ2-5; D: TRBD2; CDR3: CASSLDLAGGQETQYF; DNA: TGTGCCAGCAGCTTGGACCTAGCGGGGGGGCAAGAGACCCAGTACTTC
V: TRBV11-3; size: NA; J: TRBJ1-1; D: NA; CDR3: CASSLGGRRNTEAFF; DNA: TGTGCCAGCAGCTTGGGGGGGAGGCGGAACACTGAAGCTTTCTTT
V: TRBV1; size: few; J: TRBJ2-1; D: NA; CDR3: CASSQDGLAGNEQFF; DNA: TGCGCCAGCAGCCAAGACGGGCTAGCGGGCAATGAGCAGTTCTTC
V: TRBV6-8; size: few; J: TRBJ2-7; D: NA; CDR3: CASSYPRGGDEQYF; DNA: TGTGCCAGCAGTTACCCCAGGGGTGGCGACGAGCAGTACTTC
V: TRBV5-1; size: few; J: TRBJ2-5; D: NA; CDR3: CASSQETGQRGETQYF; DNA: TGCGCCAGCAGCCAAGAAACGGGCCAGAGAGGAGAGACCCAGTACTTC
V: TRBV7-6; size: few; J: TRBJ1-1; D: NA; CDR3: CASSLEPGLLNTEAFF; DNA: TGTGCCAGCAGCTTGGAGCCGGGACTCTTGAACACTGAAGCTTTCTTT
V: TRBV9; size: few; J: TRBJ1-5; D: NA; CDR3: CASSPVDSNQPQHF; DNA: TGTGCCAGCAGCCCCGTGGATAGCAATCAGCCCCAGCATTTT
V: TRBV19; size: NA; J: TRBJ2-1; D: NA; CDR3: CASSIMTGGYNEQFF; DNA: TGTGCCAGTAGTATAATGACGGGCGGCTACAATGAGCAGTTCTTC
V: TRBV11-3; size: large; J: TRBJ1-1; D: NA; CDR3: CASSLGTGMNTEAFF; DNA: TGTGCCAGCAGCTTAGGTACAGGGATGAACACTGAAGCTTTCTTT
V: TRBV11-3; size: few; J: TRBJ2-5; D: NA; CDR3: CASSLDTGPQETQYF; DNA: TGTGCCAGCAGCTTAGATACAGGTCCTCAAGAGACCCAGTACTTC
V: TRBV5-1; size: NA; J: TRBJ2-1; D: NA; CDR3: CASSFPLSPPRDNEQFF; DNA: TGCGCCAGCAGCTTCCCCCTTTCACCTCCCCGGGACAATGAGCAGTTCTTC
V: TRBV29-1; size: NA; J: TRBJ1-5; D: NA; CDR3: CSVGDRNQPQHF; DNA: TGCAGCGTCGGCGACAGGAATCAGCCCCAGCATTTT
V: TRBV28; size: NA; J: TRBJ2-7; D: NA; CDR3: CASSSLTGSEQYF; DNA: TGTGCCAGCAGCTCCCTAACGGGGAGCGAGCAGTACTTC
V: TRBV10-2; size: few; J: TRBJ1-2; D: TRBD1; CDR3: CASSEPGGYGYTF; DNA: TGCGCCAGCAGTGAGCCAGGGGGCTATGGCTACACCTTC
V: TRBV5-1; size: NA; J: TRBJ1-2; D: NA; CDR3: CASSQLGLNYGYTF; DNA: TGCGCCAGCAGCCAGCTCGGACTAAACTATGGCTACACCTTC
V: TRBV4-1; size: once; J: TRBJ2-7; D: NA; CDR3: CASSQDGGVSYEQYF; DNA: TGCGCCAGCAGCCAAGACGGAGGAGTATCCTACGAGCAGTACTTC
V: TRBV19; size: few; J: TRBJ2-5; D: TRBD1; CDR3: CASSMRTGGQETQYF; DNA: TGTGCCAGTAGTATGAGGACAGGGGGCCAAGAGACCCAGTACTTC
V: TRBV10-3; size: NA; J: TRBJ2-2; D: TRBD2; CDR3: CAISDPGLAGERVDTGELFF; DNA: TGTGCCATCAGTGATCCGGGACTAGCGGGGGAGCGGGTTGACACCGGGGAGCTGTTTTTT
V: TRBV11-1; size: few; J: TRBJ2-3; D: NA; CDR3: CASSWGDFPDTQYF; DNA: TGTGCCAGCAGCTGGGGGGACTTCCCAGATACGCAGTATTTT
V: TRBV7-6; size: few; J: TRBJ2-7; D: TRBD2; CDR3: CASSLRGGRYEQYF; DNA: TGTGCCAGCAGCTTGCGGGGGGGGAGGTACGAGCAGTACTTC
V: TRBV19; size: few; J: TRBJ1-6; D: NA; CDR3: CASSPANRDSPLHF; DNA: TGTGCCAGTAGCCCCGCGAATAGGGATTCACCCCTCCACTTT
V: TRBV28; size: NA; J: TRBJ1-1; D: TRBD1; CDR3: CASSSGGGGNTEAFF; DNA: TGTGCCAGCAGTTCAGGGGGCGGCGGGAACACTGAAGCTTTCTTT
V: TRBV18; size: few; J: TRBJ1-5; D: NA; CDR3: CASSPSPPRFGNQPQHF; DNA: TGTGCCAGCTCACCCTCACCACCCAGGTTCGGCAATCAGCCCCAGCATTTT
V: TRBV19; size: NA; J: TRBJ2-2; D: NA; CDR3: CASSMSQGLLFF; DNA: TGTGCCAGTAGTATGAGCCAGGGATTGCTGTTTTTT
V: TRBV6-8; size: NA; J: TRBJ2-3; D: NA; CDR3: CASSYSGRGGTDTQYF; DNA: TGTGCCAGCAGTTACTCAGGCAGGGGGGGCACAGATACGCAGTATTTT
V: TRBV19; size: few; J: TRBJ1-1; D: NA; CDR3: CATQQAHQRTEAFF; DNA: TGTGCCACCCAACAGGCCCACCAAAGAACTGAAGCTTTCTTT